These 20 T cell receptor beta chains share one sample of origin, sequenced in a study of identifying expanded T cells in peripheral blood. Repertoires were generated with immunoSEQ multiplex PCR, while TCRdb's copy carries only in-frame clones and drops some. The data hold 90,000 to 110,000 clones, with roughly nine tenths observed a single time. The sequenced sample consisted of blood. Receptors originate from a person between 18 and 69 years old in good health.

The rearrangement joins TRBV29-1 to TRBJ1-1, with D unresolved. V was clipped by 6 bases and J by 1 base, with 12 bases between them. The germline CDR1 and CDR2 sequences are SQVTM and ANQGSEA. CDR3 length equals 13 residues. The DNA for the CDR3 is TGCAGCGTGTTAACAGCTACGAACACTGAAGCTTTCTTT. It specifies CSVLTATNTEAFF. Filled out from reference TRBV29-1 and TRBJ1-1, the complete variable domain reads SAVISQKPSRDICQRGTSLTIQCQVDSQVTMMFWYRQQPGQSLTLIATANQGSEATYESGFVIDKFPISRPNLTFSTLTVSNMSPEDSSIYLCSVLTATNTEAFFGQGTRLTVV.

V gene TRBV19 combines with J gene TRBJ1-5, with 8 bases that match TRBD1. After removal of 3 bases from V and 6 bases from J, the junction contained 10 bases not matched to a gene. The V gene's germline CDR1 is LNHDA and CDR2 SQIVND (reference sequence). The CDR3 covers 16 residues. The CDR3: CASSIPQGARGQPQHF. CDR3 nucleotides: TGTGCCAGTAGTATCCCCCAGGGGGCGCGTGGTCAGCCCCAGCATTTT. The full variable domain, its missing parts supplied by reference TRBV19 and TRBJ1-5, is DGGITQSPKYLFRKEGQNVTLSCEQNLNHDAMYWYRQDPGQGLRLIYYSQIVNDFQKGDIAEGYSVSREKKESFPLTVTSAQKNPTAFYLCASSIPQGARGQPQHFGDGTRLSIL.

V and J are TRBV5-1 and TRBJ2-2; TRBD1 matches 7 bases. The CDR3 runs 13 residues. V trimming: 4 bases; J trimming: 6 bases; junction bases outside the gene matches: 3. Germline CDR1 and CDR2: SGHRS and YFSETQ. The CDR3 DNA reads TGCGCCAGCAGCAGCACAGGGGCCGGGGAGCTGTTTTTT. Translation gives CASSSTGAGELFF.

This clone was seen a single time. This chain connects TRBV5-1 to TRBJ1-1; TRBD1 matches 8 bases. The CDR3 is made up of 16 amino acids. Germline trimming cut 0 bases from V and 2 bases from J; bases unmatched to any gene: 6. The germline V gene has CDR1 SGHRS and CDR2 YFSETQ. The CDR3 coding sequence is TGCGCCAGCAGCTTGGGCATCCAGGGGGCAAACACTGAAGCTTTCTTT. It translates to CASSLGIQGANTEAFF.

V and J are TRBV5-4 and TRBJ1-2; 9 positions match TRBD1. Germline trimming cut 0 bases from V and 4 bases from J; bases unmatched to any gene: 7. Germline lookup yields CDR1 SGHNT and CDR2 YYREEE (reference sequence). The CDR3 runs to 16 residues. As DNA, the CDR3 is TGTGCCAGCAGCTTGGCCGGGGACAGGGCGAGCTATGGCTACACCTTC. This codes for CASSLAGDRASYGYTF.

This sequence joins TRBV7-2 and TRBJ2-5; D gene uncertain. CDR1 is SGHTA and CDR2 is FQGNSA in the germline V gene. This CDR3 has 14 residues. V was pared by 3 bases and J by 1 base, with 9 bases between. CDR3 residues: CASSFRSIQETQYF. The CDR3 DNA sequence: TGTGCCAGCAGCTTCAGAAGCATCCAAGAGACCCAGTACTTC.

The CDR3 protein is CASTDPDTGQQYF. CDR3 nucleotide sequence: TGTGCCAGCACCGACCCTGACACGGGACAGCAGTACTTC. The rearrangement joins TRBV28 to TRBJ2-7, with D perhaps being TRBD1 or TRBD2 (5 bases each). CDR1 and CDR2 (germline): MDHEN, SYDVKM. This CDR3 has 13 amino acids. V lost 7 bases to trimming and J lost 8 bases, with 18 bases between them.

The J gene is TRBJ1-5, the V gene TRBV4-1; no clear D gene. The V gene lost 3 bases and the J gene lost 1 base, with 13 bases spanning the gap. The CDR3 sequence is 16 residues long. Germline CDR1 and CDR2: MGHRA and YSYEKL. CDR3 in DNA: TGCGCCAGCAGCCAGGTCGATGGCCAGAGCAATCAGCCCCAGCATTTT. Translation: CASSQVDGQSNQPQHF.

This sequence joins TRBV2 and TRBJ2-7, with 10 bases aligning to TRBD1. CDR1 and CDR2 (germline): SNHLY, FYNNEI. The CDR3 extends over 14 amino acids. Trimming took 6 bases from V and 5 from J; bases not matched to a gene: 7. The CDR3 reads CASRLRTGGDEQYF. As DNA, the CDR3 is TGTGCCAGCAGACTCCGGACAGGGGGGGACGAGCAGTACTTC.

The chain has TRBV7-8 and TRBJ1-2, with TRBD1 matching 7 bases. The junction had 5 bases not matched to a gene; V was cut back by 4 bases and J by 0 bases. CDR1 is SGHVS, CDR2 FQNEAQ, per germline. The CDR3 length is 15 residues. CDR3 nucleotide sequence: TGTGCCAGCAGCTCCGGGACAGTCCCTAACTATGGCTACACCTTC. It specifies CASSSGTVPNYGYTF.

The chain couples TRBV28 to TRBJ1-5; the D gene is possibly TRBD1 (6 bases). V was clipped by 2 bases and J by 6 bases, with 14 bases between them. The CDR3 loop spans 15 amino acids. Germline CDR1 reads MDHEN; CDR2 reads SYDVKM. Written as DNA, the CDR3 is TGTGCCAGCAGTTTACTCGGGGGGGCAGGTCAGCCCCAGCATTTT. Amino acids: CASSLLGGAGQPQHF.

This rearrangement joins TRBV30 to TRBJ1-1, with a tentative D call TRBD1 (5 bases). The CDR3 totals 15 residues. V lost 1 base and J lost 9, with 21 bases in between. The germline V gene has CDR1 GTSNPN and CDR2 SVGIG (reference sequence). The CDR3 DNA reads as TGTGCCTGGAGTGCACAGGAAACAACCGTCCCTAAAGCTTTCTTT. This translates into CAWSAQETTVPKAFF. The full variable domain, completed using reference TRBV30 and TRBJ1-1, is SQTIHQWPATLVQPVGSPLSLECTVEGTSNPNLYWYRQAAGRGLQLLFYSVGIGQISSEVPQNLSASRPQDRQFILSSKKLLLSDSGFYLCAWSAQETTVPKAFFGQGTRLTVV.

About this clone itself: The germline gene is not matched at one end of the junction; a read error may be the cause. The rearrangement links TRBV7-2 to TRBJ2-1, with D maybe TRBD2 (7 bases). CDR1 and CDR2 (germline): SGHTA, FQGNSA. This CDR3 spans 17 amino acids. In DNA form, the CDR3 reads TGTGCCAGCAGCTTAGCGAGGGGGGGGCTACCCTACAATGAGCAATTCTTC. Protein: CASSLARGGLPYNEQFF. Filled out from reference TRBV7-2 and TRBJ2-1, the complete variable domain reads GAGVSQSPSNKVTEKGKDVELRCDPISGHTALYWYRQSLGQGLEFLIYFQGNSAPDKSGLPSDRFSAERTGGSVSTLTIQRTQQEDSAVYLCASSLARGGLPYNEQFFGPGTRLTVL.

The J gene is TRBJ2-7, the V gene TRBV30; a weak D match, TRBD1 (6 bases). This CDR3 region has 13 residues. The V end lost 1 base, the J end lost 1 base, and 8 bases lay between the germline ends. Germline loops: CDR1 GTSNPN, CDR2 SVGIG (reference sequence). As DNA, the CDR3 is TGTGCCTGGAGTGGACAGGTGTCCTACGAGCAGTACTTC. It translates to CAWSGQVSYEQYF.

The rearrangement joins TRBV28 to TRBJ1-4; perhaps TRBD1 as D (5 bases). The CDR3 runs 15 residues. Between the trimmed V and J ends, which lost 1 base and 8 bases, there was a span of 14 bases. The germline CDR1 and CDR2 sequences are MDHEN and SYDVKM. The chain's CDR3 is CASSLSGPGGEKLFF. CDR3 bases: TGTGCCAGCAGTTTATCGGGACCCGGCGGAGAAAAACTGTTTTTT.

The CDR3 nucleotides are TGTGCCAGCAGCCCTGACGGGAGAACCCAGTACTTC. Translation: CASSPDGRTQYF. V and J are TRBV7-7 and TRBJ2-5; D is possibly TRBD2 (6 bases). Germline CDR1 reads SSHAT; CDR2 reads FNYEAQ (reference sequence). The length of the CDR3 is 12 residues. V lost 5 bases and J lost 8, with 12 bases in between.

The chain is built from TRBV9 and TRBJ1-2; TRBD1 is a possible D gene (5 bases). The germline gives CDR1 SGDLS, CDR2 YYNGEE. Trimming pared 6 bases from V and 2 bases from J, leaving 14 bases between. The CDR3 spans 14 residues. The DNA of the CDR3 is TGTGCCAGCACCCCATGGGAGGGGAACTATGGCTACACCTTC. This codes for CASTPWEGNYGYTF.

The chain is built from TRBV6-5 and TRBJ1-1; no reliable D call. The CDR3 is made up of 13 amino acids. Germline CDR1 and CDR2: MNHEY and SVGAGI. The V gene lost 0 bases and the J gene lost 5 bases, with 7 bases spanning the gap. This CDR3 reads CASSYSIQTEAFF. DNA of the CDR3: TGTGCCAGCAGTTACTCGATACAGACTGAAGCTTTCTTT.

The gene calls are TRBV7-9 and TRBJ2-7, with D hard to call. CDR1 and CDR2 from the germline V gene are SEHNR and FQNEAQ (reference sequence). The length of the CDR3 is 12 residues. The germline V and J ends were trimmed by 6 bases and 3 bases, with 9 bases remaining between them. The DNA of the CDR3 is TGTGCCAGCAGTCTCGACTTCTACGAGCAGTACTTC. It encodes CASSLDFYEQYF.

This chain links TRBV7-3 with TRBJ1-3; D is perhaps TRBD1 (6 bases). V dropped 1 base and J dropped 0 bases, with 22 bases sitting between them. The CDR3 totals 20 residues. The germline gives CDR1 SGHTA, CDR2 FQGTGA. The CDR3 spells CASSLKAPPTGDSSGNTIYF. DNA for the CDR3: TGTGCCAGCAGCTTAAAGGCCCCCCCGACAGGCGATAGCTCTGGAAACACCATATATTTT.